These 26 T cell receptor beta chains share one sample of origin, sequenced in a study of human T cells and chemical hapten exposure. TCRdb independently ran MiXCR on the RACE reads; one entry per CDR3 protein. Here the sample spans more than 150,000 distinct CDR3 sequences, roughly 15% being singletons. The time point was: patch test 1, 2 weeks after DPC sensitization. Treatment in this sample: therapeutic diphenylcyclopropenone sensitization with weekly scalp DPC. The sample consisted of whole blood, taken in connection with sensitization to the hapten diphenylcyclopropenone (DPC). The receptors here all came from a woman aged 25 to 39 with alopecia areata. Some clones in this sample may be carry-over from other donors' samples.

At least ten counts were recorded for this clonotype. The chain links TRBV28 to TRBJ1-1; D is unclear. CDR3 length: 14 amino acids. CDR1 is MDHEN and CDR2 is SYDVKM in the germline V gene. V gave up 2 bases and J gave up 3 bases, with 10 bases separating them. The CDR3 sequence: CASSLEQYDTEAFF. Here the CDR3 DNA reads TGTGCCAGCAGTTTAGAACAGTATGACACTGAAGCTTTCTTT. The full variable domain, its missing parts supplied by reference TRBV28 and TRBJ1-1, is DVKVTQSSRYLVKRTGEKVFLECVQDMDHENMFWYRQDPGLGLRLIYFSYDVKMKEKGDIPEGYSVSREKKERFSLILESASTNQTSMYLCASSLEQYDTEAFFGQGTRLTVV.

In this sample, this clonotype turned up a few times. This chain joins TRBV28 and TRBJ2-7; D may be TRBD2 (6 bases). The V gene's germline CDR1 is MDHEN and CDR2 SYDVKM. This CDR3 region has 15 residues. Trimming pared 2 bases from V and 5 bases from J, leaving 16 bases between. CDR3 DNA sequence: TGTGCCAGCAGTTTACTCTTAGCGGACCTGAACGAGCAGTACTTC. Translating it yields CASSLLLADLNEQYF.

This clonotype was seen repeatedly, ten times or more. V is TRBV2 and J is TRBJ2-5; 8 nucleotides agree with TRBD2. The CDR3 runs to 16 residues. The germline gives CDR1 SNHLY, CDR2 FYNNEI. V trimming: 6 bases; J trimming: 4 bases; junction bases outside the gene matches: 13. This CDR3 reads CASRPPASGSRETQYF. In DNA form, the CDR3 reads TGTGCCAGCAGGCCCCCAGCCAGCGGGAGCCGAGAGACCCAGTACTTC.

In nucleotides, the CDR3 is TGTGCCAGCAGCCCACGGACAGGGGCGAGTGATGGCTACACCTTC. Its protein product is CASSPRTGASDGYTF. V gene TRBV7-2 combines with J gene TRBJ1-2, with 9 bases lining up with TRBD1. This CDR3 is 15 amino acids long. V lost 5 bases and J lost 6; bases outside the gene matches: 10. Germline V CDR1 and CDR2: SGHTA, FQGNSA.

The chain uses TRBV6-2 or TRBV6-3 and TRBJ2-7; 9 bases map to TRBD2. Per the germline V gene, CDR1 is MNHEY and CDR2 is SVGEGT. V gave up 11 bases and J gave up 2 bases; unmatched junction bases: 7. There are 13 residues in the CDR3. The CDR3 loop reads CAAAPSGTYEQYF. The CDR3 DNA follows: TGTGCCGCGGCGCCTAGCGGGACCTACGAGCAGTACTTC.

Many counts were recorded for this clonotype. The CDR3 reads CSARVGFLGYSSSGNTIYF. CDR3 DNA sequence: TGCAGTGCTAGAGTGGGGTTTTTGGGCTACTCCAGCTCTGGAAACACCATATATTTT. The V and J genes are TRBV20-1 and TRBJ1-3; no clear D. The V gene lost 1 base and the J gene lost 0 bases, with 22 bases spanning the gap. Germline CDR1 reads DFQATT; CDR2 reads SNEGSKA (reference sequence). The CDR3 contains 19 residues.

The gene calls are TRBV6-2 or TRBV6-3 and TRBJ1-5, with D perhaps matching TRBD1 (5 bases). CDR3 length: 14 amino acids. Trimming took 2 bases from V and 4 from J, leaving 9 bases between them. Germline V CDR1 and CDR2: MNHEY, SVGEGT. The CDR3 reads CASSYRDLNQPQHF. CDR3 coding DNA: TGTGCCAGCAGTTACCGGGACTTGAATCAGCCCCAGCATTTT.

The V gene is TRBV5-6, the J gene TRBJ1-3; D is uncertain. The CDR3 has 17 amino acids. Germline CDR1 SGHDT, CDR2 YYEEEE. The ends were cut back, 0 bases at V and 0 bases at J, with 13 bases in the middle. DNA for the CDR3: TGTGCCAGCAGCTTGGAAGGTAGGACCTTCTCTGGAAACACCATATATTTT. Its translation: CASSLEGRTFSGNTIYF.

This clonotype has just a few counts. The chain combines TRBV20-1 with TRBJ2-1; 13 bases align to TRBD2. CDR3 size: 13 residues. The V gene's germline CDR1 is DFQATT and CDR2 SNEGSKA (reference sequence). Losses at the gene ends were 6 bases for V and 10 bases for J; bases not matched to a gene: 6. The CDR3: CSAGGTSGTEQFF. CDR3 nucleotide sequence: TGCAGTGCCGGGGGGACTAGCGGGACAGAGCAGTTCTTC.

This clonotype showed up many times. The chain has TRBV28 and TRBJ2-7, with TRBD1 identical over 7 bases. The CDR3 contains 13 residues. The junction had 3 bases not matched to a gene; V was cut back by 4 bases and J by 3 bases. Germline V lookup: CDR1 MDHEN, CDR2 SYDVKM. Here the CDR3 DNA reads TGTGCCAGCAGTTACGGACAGGACTACGAGCAGTACTTC. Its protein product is CASSYGQDYEQYF.

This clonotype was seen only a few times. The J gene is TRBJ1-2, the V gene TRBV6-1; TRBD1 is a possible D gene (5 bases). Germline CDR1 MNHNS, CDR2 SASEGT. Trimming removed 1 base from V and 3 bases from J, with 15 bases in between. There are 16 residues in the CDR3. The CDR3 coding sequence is TGTGCCAGCAGTGAAGGGGGGACGGAAAGTCACTATGGCTACACCTTC. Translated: CASSEGGTESHYGYTF.

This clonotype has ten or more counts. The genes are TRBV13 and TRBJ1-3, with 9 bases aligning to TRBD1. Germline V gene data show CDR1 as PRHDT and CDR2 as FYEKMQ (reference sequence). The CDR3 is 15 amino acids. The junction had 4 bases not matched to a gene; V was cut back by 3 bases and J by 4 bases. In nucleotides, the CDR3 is TGTGCCAGCAGCTTCGGACAGGGGCCAGGAAACACCATATATTTT. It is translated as CASSFGQGPGNTIYF.

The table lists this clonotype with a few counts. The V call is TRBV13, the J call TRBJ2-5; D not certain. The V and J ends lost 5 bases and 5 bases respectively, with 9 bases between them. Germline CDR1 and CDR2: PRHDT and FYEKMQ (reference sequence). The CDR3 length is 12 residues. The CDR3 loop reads CASSIRRETQYF. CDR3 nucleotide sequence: TGTGCCAGCAGCATCAGAAGGGAGACCCAGTACTTC.

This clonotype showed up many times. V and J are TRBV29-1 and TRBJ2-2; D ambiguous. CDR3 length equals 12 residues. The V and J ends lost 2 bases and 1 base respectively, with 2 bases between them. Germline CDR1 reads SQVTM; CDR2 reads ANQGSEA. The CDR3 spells CSVERNTGELFF. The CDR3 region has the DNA TGCAGCGTTGAAAGGAACACCGGGGAGCTGTTTTTT.

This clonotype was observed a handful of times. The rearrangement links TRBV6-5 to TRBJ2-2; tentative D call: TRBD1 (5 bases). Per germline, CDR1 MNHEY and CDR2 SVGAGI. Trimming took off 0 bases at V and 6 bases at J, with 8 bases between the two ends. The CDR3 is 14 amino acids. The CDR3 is CASSYSQGAGELFF. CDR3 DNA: TGTGCCAGCAGTTACTCGCAGGGCGCCGGGGAGCTGTTTTTT.

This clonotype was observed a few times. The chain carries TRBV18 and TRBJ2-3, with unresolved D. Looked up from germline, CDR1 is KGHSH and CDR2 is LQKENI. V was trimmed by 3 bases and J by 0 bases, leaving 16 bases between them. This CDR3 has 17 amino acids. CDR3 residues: CASSPFPRAASTDTQYF. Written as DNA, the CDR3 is TGTGCCAGCTCACCGTTCCCTAGGGCAGCGAGCACAGATACGCAGTATTTT.

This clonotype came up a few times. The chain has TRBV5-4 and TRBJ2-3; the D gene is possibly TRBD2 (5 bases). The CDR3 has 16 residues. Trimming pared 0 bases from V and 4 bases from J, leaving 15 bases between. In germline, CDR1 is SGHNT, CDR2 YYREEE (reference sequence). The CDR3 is CASSLAGVRAADTQYF. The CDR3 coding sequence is TGTGCCAGCAGCTTGGCCGGGGTGCGAGCAGCAGATACGCAGTATTTT.

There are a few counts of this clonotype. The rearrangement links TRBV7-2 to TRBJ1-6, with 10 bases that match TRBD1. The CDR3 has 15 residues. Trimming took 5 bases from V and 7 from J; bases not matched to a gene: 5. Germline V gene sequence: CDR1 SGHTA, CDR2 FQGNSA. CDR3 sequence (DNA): TGTGCCAGCAGCCGGGACAGGGGTAACAATTCACCCCTCCACTTT. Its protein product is CASSRDRGNNSPLHF.

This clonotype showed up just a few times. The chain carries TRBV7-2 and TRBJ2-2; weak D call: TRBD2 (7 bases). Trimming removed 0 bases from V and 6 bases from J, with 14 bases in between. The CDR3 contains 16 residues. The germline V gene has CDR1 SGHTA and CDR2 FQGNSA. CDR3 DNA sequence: TGTGCCAGCAGCTTAGCGGGTGGGGGGGCACCCGGGGAGCTGTTTTTT. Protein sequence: CASSLAGGGAPGELFF. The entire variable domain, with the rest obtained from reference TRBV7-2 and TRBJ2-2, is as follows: GAGVSQSPSNKVTEKGKDVELRCDPISGHTALYWYRQSLGQGLEFLIYFQGNSAPDKSGLPSDRFSAERTGGSVSTLTIQRTQQEDSAVYLCASSLAGGGAPGELFFGEGSRLTVL.

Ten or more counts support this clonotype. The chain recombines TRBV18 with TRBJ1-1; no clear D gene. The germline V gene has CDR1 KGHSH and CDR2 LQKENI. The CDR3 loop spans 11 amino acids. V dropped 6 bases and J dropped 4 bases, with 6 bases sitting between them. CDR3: CASSPSTEAFF. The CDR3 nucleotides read TGTGCCAGCTCCCCCAGCACTGAAGCTTTCTTT.

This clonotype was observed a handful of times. The CDR3 loop reads CASSSPGRPPYEQYF. CDR3 DNA: TGTGCCAGCAGTTCTCCCGGCAGGCCCCCCTACGAGCAGTACTTC. The gene calls are TRBV28 and TRBJ2-7, with D unclear. Germline CDR1 reads MDHEN; CDR2 reads SYDVKM. V was shortened by 4 bases and J by 2 bases, with 15 bases between the two germline ends. The length of the CDR3 is 15 residues.

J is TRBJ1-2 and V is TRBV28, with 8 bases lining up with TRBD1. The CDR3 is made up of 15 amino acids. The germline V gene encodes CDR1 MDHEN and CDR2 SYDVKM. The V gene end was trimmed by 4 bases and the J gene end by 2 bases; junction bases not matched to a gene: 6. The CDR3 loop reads CASSSPTGGNYGYTF. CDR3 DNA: TGTGCCAGCAGTTCGCCCACAGGGGGGAACTATGGCTACACCTTC.

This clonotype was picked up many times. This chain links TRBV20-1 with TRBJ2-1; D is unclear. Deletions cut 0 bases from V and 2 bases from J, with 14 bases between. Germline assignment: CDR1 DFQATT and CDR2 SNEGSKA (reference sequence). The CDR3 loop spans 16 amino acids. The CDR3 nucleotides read TGCAGTGCTAGAGACGTGACTCCCACAGCCTACAATGAGCAGTTCTTC. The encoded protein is CSARDVTPTAYNEQFF.

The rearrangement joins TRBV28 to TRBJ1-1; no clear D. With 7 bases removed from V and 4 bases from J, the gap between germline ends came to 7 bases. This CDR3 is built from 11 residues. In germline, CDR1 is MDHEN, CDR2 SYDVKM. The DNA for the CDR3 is TGTGCCAGCAAGAGTACCACTGAAGCTTTCTTT. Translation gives CASKSTTEAFF.

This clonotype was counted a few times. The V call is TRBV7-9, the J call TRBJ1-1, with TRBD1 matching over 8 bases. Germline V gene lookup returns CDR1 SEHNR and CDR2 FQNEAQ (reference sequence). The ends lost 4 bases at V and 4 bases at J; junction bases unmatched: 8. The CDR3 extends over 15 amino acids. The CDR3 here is CASSSPTGQVTEAFF. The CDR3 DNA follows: TGTGCCAGCAGCTCACCCACGGGACAGGTCACTGAAGCTTTCTTT. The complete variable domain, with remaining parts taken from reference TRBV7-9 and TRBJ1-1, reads DTGVSQNPRHKITKRGQNVTFRCDPISEHNRLYWYRQTLGQGPEFLTYFQNEAQLEKSRLLSDRFSAERPKGSFSTLEIQRTEQGDSAMYLCASSSPTGQVTEAFFGQGTRLTVV.

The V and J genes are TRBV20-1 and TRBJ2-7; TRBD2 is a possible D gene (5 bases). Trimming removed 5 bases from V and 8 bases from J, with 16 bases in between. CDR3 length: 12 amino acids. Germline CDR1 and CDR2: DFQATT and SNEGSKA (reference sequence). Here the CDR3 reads CSAGREPIKQYF. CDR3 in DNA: TGCAGTGCTGGACGGGAACCGATCAAGCAGTACTTC.